Following are 25 T cell receptor beta chains from one sample sequenced in a study of cytomegalovirus exposure and HLA in healthy donors. A multiplex PCR was run with 60 Vbeta primers and 13 Jbeta primers. TCRdb's copy holds only in-frame clones and misses some; the assay was immunoSEQ multiplex PCR. The table lists 120,000 or so clones, about 83% of them singletons, with approximately 3.8% in the top ten. The sequencing input was PBMCs. All receptors come from a woman aged 40 to 50 in good health and CMV-seropositive.

The chain recombines TRBV5-1 with TRBJ2-5; TRBD2 matches 7 bases. TRBJ2-7 matches the DNA end more closely, so the J call is doubtful. CDR1 and CDR2 (germline): SGHRS, YFSETQ. The CDR3 loop spans 17 amino acids. CDR3 DNA sequence: TGCGCCAGCAGCGACCGGCCGCCTAGCGGAGGCTCCTACGAGCAGTACTTC. It translates to CASSDRPPSGGSYEQYF.

The chain joins TRBV5-8 to TRBJ1-1, with 8 bases matching TRBD1. Germline V gene data show CDR1 as SGHTS and CDR2 as YDEGEE. Trimming at V came to 4 bases and at J to 6 bases, leaving 8 bases not matched to a gene. The CDR3 is 14 residues long. DNA for the CDR3: TGTGCCAGCAGCATAGGGACAGGAATCCCTGAAGCTTTCTTT. Its protein is CASSIGTGIPEAFF.

The V gene is TRBV5-1, the J gene TRBJ1-2; 7 bases are shared with TRBD1. The CDR3 contains 13 residues. Trimming took 0 bases from V and 10 from J; bases not matched to a gene: 6. Germline values: CDR1 SGHRS, CDR2 YFSETQ. This chain's CDR3 is CASSLDGQVDYTF. CDR3 sequence (DNA): TGCGCCAGCAGCTTGGATGGACAGGTAGACTACACCTTC. Full variable domain (missing parts from reference TRBV5-1 and TRBJ1-2): KAGVTQTPRYLIKTRGQQVTLSCSPISGHRSVSWYQQTPGQGLQFLFEYFSETQRNKGNFPGRFSGRQFSNSRSEMNVSTLELGDSALYLCASSLDGQVDYTFGSGTRLTVV.

The V call is TRBV4-2, the J call TRBJ2-7; maybe TRBD1 (6 bases). V lost 0 bases, J lost 3 bases, and 12 bases lay in between. In germline, CDR1 is LGHNA, CDR2 YNFKEQ. This CDR3 comprises 15 residues. The CDR3 bases are TGTGCCAGCAGCCAAGATAGGGGGACACTCTACGAGCAGTACTTC. It is translated as CASSQDRGTLYEQYF.

The gene calls are TRBV19 and TRBJ1-2; 9 bases map to TRBD1. Germline values: CDR1 LNHDA, CDR2 SQIVND (reference sequence). The CDR3 has 13 residues. V dropped 6 bases and J dropped 4; count of bases not matched to a gene: 3. DNA for the CDR3: TGTGCCAGTAGCGACAGGGGGATCTATGGCTACACCTTC. Its translation: CASSDRGIYGYTF.

This sequence joins TRBV5-6 and TRBJ1-1, with D unclear. Trimming removed 0 bases from V and 1 base from J, with 10 bases in between. CDR1 and CDR2 (germline): SGHDT, YYEEEE. The CDR3 contains 15 residues. CDR3 in DNA: TGTGCCAGCAGCTTGGATGTGGGCTCGAACACTGAAGCTTTCTTT. Protein product: CASSLDVGSNTEAFF.

The chain employs TRBV5-1 and TRBJ2-1; D remains unclear. The CDR3 covers 12 residues. Germline V CDR1 and CDR2: SGHRS, YFSETQ. Between the trimmed V and J ends, which lost 2 bases and 9 bases, there was a span of 9 bases. The CDR3 is CASSFLSGEQFF. In DNA, the CDR3 is TGCGCCAGCAGCTTCTTATCGGGTGAGCAGTTCTTC.

This chain uses TRBV19 with TRBJ1-5; 7 bases match TRBD1. The CDR3 is 17 amino acids. The V gene's germline CDR1 is LNHDA and CDR2 SQIVND (reference sequence). V was pared by 0 bases and J by 2 bases, with 7 bases of the junction left unmatched. CDR3 amino acids: CASSIDRRQGGNQPQHF. As DNA, the CDR3 is TGTGCCAGTAGTATAGATCGTCGACAGGGTGGCAATCAGCCCCAGCATTTT. Full variable domain (rest looked up from reference TRBV19 and TRBJ1-5): DGGITQSPKYLFRKEGQNVTLSCEQNLNHDAMYWYRQDPGQGLRLIYYSQIVNDFQKGDIAEGYSVSREKKESFPLTVTSAQKNPTAFYLCASSIDRRQGGNQPQHFGDGTRLSIL.

The genes are TRBV20-1 and TRBJ2-3; D may be TRBD2 (5 bases). V was shortened by 6 bases and J by 8 bases, with 9 bases between the two germline ends. From germline, CDR1 is DFQATT and CDR2 SNEGSKA (reference sequence). This CDR3 is 10 amino acids long. DNA of the CDR3: TGCAGTGCCACCCGGGGTACGCAGTATTTT. Protein: CSATRGTQYF.

The chain carries TRBV19 and TRBJ1-2, with TRBD1 matching over 8 bases. This CDR3 comprises 16 residues. The germline gives CDR1 LNHDA, CDR2 SQIVND (reference sequence). With V trimmed by 6 bases and J by 4 bases, 13 bases remained unmatched. The CDR3 protein is CASSILSRGLAYGYTF. The CDR3, as DNA: TGTGCCAGTAGCATTCTATCCAGGGGGCTCGCCTATGGCTACACCTTC.

This sequence joins TRBV5-5 and TRBJ1-1; maybe TRBD1 (6 bases). Looked up from germline, CDR1 is SGHKS and CDR2 is YYEKEE (reference sequence). V lost 4 bases, J lost 1 base, and 11 bases lay in between. CDR3 size: 14 residues. Here the CDR3 reads CASSTGQPNTEAFF. The CDR3 DNA follows: TGTGCCAGCAGCACCGGACAGCCGAACACTGAAGCTTTCTTT.

The V call is TRBV4-1, the J call TRBJ1-2; 9 bases line up with TRBD1. There are 14 residues in the CDR3. The junction had 3 bases not matched to a gene; V was cut back by 2 bases and J by 5 bases. Germline V gene data show CDR1 as MGHRA and CDR2 as YSYEKL. The CDR3 sequence: CASSQPGTGYGYTF. Written as DNA, the CDR3 is TGCGCCAGCAGCCAACCCGGGACAGGGTATGGCTACACCTTC.

V gene TRBV7-8 combines with J gene TRBJ2-7, with a weak D call TRBD2 (5 bases). Germline assignment: CDR1 SGHVS and CDR2 FQNEAQ. V was cut by 2 bases and J by 7 bases, with 6 bases left in between. This CDR3 spans 11 amino acids. This CDR3 reads CASSLSGEQYF. As DNA, the CDR3 is TGTGCCAGCAGCTTATCGGGGGAGCAGTACTTC.

This chain joins TRBV15 and TRBJ2-5; TRBD2 matches at 7 bases. The end of the DNA is better explained by TRBJ2-7, so the J call may be wrong. Germline-derived CDR1 and CDR2 are LNHNV and YYDKDF (reference sequence). The CDR3 length is 14 residues. This chain's CDR3 is CATRLAGSSYEQYF. The CDR3 coding sequence is TGTGCCACCCGGTTAGCGGGTTCCTCCTACGAGCAGTACTTC.

This sequence joins TRBV27 and TRBJ1-1, with D hard to call. Germline V lookup: CDR1 MNHEY, CDR2 SMNVEV (reference sequence). Trimming shortened V by 3 bases and J by 4 bases, and 12 bases separated the two germline ends. The CDR3 is 14 residues long. CDR3 DNA sequence: TGTGCCAGCAGTTTGAACAGTTTGGGCACTGAAGCTTTCTTT. Amino acids: CASSLNSLGTEAFF.

The chain links TRBV28 to TRBJ1-2; TRBD1 aligns across 10 bases. The CDR3 loop spans 15 amino acids. V was pared by 6 bases and J by 2 bases, with 6 bases of the junction left unmatched. Per the germline V gene, CDR1 is MDHEN and CDR2 is SYDVKM. CDR3 region: CASRPDRGRNYGYTF. The CDR3 DNA reads TGTGCCAGCAGACCTGACAGGGGGCGGAACTATGGCTACACCTTC.

The chain uses TRBV5-4 and TRBJ2-7; 12 bases align to TRBD2. The ends lost 0 bases at V and 0 bases at J; junction bases unmatched: 4. This CDR3 comprises 17 residues. Per germline, CDR1 SGHNT and CDR2 YYREEE (reference sequence). In nucleotides, the CDR3 is TGTGCCAGCAGCTTGGGACTAGCGGGAGTTAACTCCTACGAGCAGTACTTC. It translates to CASSLGLAGVNSYEQYF.

This clone came up a few times. V usage is TRBV30 and J usage is TRBJ2-7; a possible D gene is TRBD1 (5 bases). Trimming left V 3 bases short and J 4 bases short, with 7 bases between. The CDR3 loop spans 11 amino acids. Germline V gene data show CDR1 as GTSNPN and CDR2 as SVGIG (reference sequence). CDR3 nucleotides: TGTGCCTGGAGGGACAATTACGAGCAGTACTTC. The encoded protein is CAWRDNYEQYF.

The chain has TRBV7-2 and TRBJ2-7; D might be TRBD2 (5 bases). CDR3 length equals 15 residues. V lost 3 bases, J lost 0 bases, and 12 bases lay in between. Germline loops: CDR1 SGHTA, CDR2 FQGNSA. CDR3 residues: CASSFFRGSSYEQYF. Here the CDR3 DNA reads TGTGCCAGCAGCTTTTTTCGAGGGAGCTCCTACGAGCAGTACTTC.

This clone was found a few times. CDR3 nucleotide sequence: TGCGCCAGCAGTCGTACAGGGGAGGCTGAAGCTTTCTTT. Translated, it gives CASSRTGEAEAFF. The chain combines TRBV10-1 with TRBJ1-1; 7 nucleotides match TRBD1. This CDR3 comprises 13 residues. With V trimmed by 5 bases and J by 6 bases, 6 bases remained unmatched. Germline CDR1 reads WNHNN; CDR2 reads SYGVQD (reference sequence).

The chain combines TRBV11-3 with TRBJ2-5; 8 nucleotides line up with TRBD1. The CDR3 is 16 amino acids. V trimming: 0 bases; J trimming: 5 bases; junction bases outside the gene matches: 8. Germline V gene sequence: CDR1 SGHNT, CDR2 YENEEA. The CDR3 DNA reads as TGTGCCAGCAGCTTAGATACTGCAGGGGGCAGGGAGACCCAGTACTTC. Residues: CASSLDTAGGRETQYF.

The V call is TRBV11-3, the J call TRBJ1-1, with 7 bases lining up with TRBD1. The CDR3 extends over 17 amino acids. Trimming at V came to 0 bases and at J to 5 bases, leaving 12 bases not matched to a gene. Looked up from germline, CDR1 is SGHNT and CDR2 is YENEEA. The CDR3 loop is CASSLDARQGGRTEAFF. The DNA for the CDR3 is TGTGCCAGCAGCTTAGACGCGCGCCAGGGGGGAAGAACTGAAGCTTTCTTT.

This chain uses TRBV9 with TRBJ2-1; 7 nucleotides agree with TRBD2. The CDR3 length is 16 residues. Trimming at V came to 0 bases and at J to 0 bases, leaving 3 bases not matched to a gene. Germline CDR1 SGDLS, CDR2 YYNGEE. CDR3 protein: CASSVGGRGSYNEQFF. In DNA, the CDR3 is TGTGCCAGCAGCGTAGGCGGGAGAGGCTCCTACAATGAGCAGTTCTTC.

Turning to this clone: The sample carries other DNA sequences with the same CDR3. V and J are TRBV27 and TRBJ1-5, with TRBD1 as a possible D gene (5 bases). With 0 bases removed from V and 2 bases from J, the gap between germline ends came to 5 bases. The CDR3 runs 14 residues. Germline V gene data show CDR1 as MNHEY and CDR2 as SMNVEV (reference sequence). The CDR3 bases are TGTGCCAGCAGTTTATCGACAGGCAATCAGCCCCAGCATTTT. Translating it yields CASSLSTGNQPQHF.

The V call is TRBV27, the J call TRBJ2-1; D unclear. V was shortened by 5 bases and J by 5 bases, with 4 bases between the two germline ends. The CDR3 totals 11 residues. The V gene's germline CDR1 is MNHEY and CDR2 SMNVEV (reference sequence). CDR3 amino acids: CASSTHNEQFF. CDR3 nucleotides: TGTGCCAGCAGTACTCACAATGAGCAGTTCTTC.